Below, one TCR beta chain is given with its context. Antigen: not known. Trimming left V 1 base short and J 10 bases short, with 14 bases between. Germline loops: CDR1 LNHNV, CDR2 YYDKDF (reference sequence). This CDR3 comprises 14 residues. The record originates from a study of T cell responses to AZD1222 COVID-19 vaccine. Study outcomes and limitations: Breadth and depth of Spike-specific TCRs rose after two AZD1222 doses.

The repertoire was sequenced with immunoSEQ multiplex PCR; TCRdb's copy has only in-frame clones and lacks some. The table includes approximately 77,000 clones, around 90% detected once. The sample here was peripheral blood, taken 28 days after the second AZD1222 dose. This chain connects TRBV15 to TRBJ2-1; perhaps TRBD2 as D (5 bases). This receptor was taken from an adult who received the AZD1222 COVID-19 vaccine. CDR3 nucleotides: TGTGCCACCAGCAGAGGAGGAGGAGCTTTCGAGCAGTTCTTC. Protein product: CATSRGGGAFEQFF.